This TCR beta chain derives from a study of a mutant IDH1 vaccine in newly diagnosed glioma. Study-wide background: Vaccines were begun 4-6 weeks after radiotherapy alone, or with temozolomide cycles. Pretreatment consisted of radiotherapy, temozolomide, or both, with most receiving both.

Sequencing was performed with immunoSEQ multiplex PCR; in TCRdb, only in-frame clones are kept and a portion is missing. The sample lists roughly 60,000 clones, 85% seen once, with 3.5% to 4.5% in the top ten. Indicated time point: week 23, last vaccination. Mutant IDH1 20-mer peptide, at 300 ug, made up each vaccine dose, with topical imiquimod. New astrocytomas of WHO grade 3 or 4 that were IDH1-mutant and ATRX-lost were found in the donors. In the case of this clone: Its specificity is unknown.

The V and J ends lost 0 bases and 13 bases respectively, with 16 bases between them. The CDR3 length is 14 residues. Germline loops: CDR1 SGHRS, CDR2 YFSETQ. The material was PBMCs, obtained from a glioma patient whose treatment included an IDH1 peptide vaccine. The gene calls are TRBV5-1 and TRBJ1-4, with D possibly being TRBD1 (5 bases). This clonotype was sampled from a man aged 25-45 years with glioma. The DNA of the CDR3 is TGCGCCAGCAGCTTGGTTTCTGGCACAGGCCCACTGTTTTTT. It codes for CASSLVSGTGPLFF.